This passage covers 5 T cell receptor beta chains from one sample sequenced in a study of blood T cell repertoires in COVID-19. Sequencing was performed with immunoSEQ multiplex PCR; in TCRdb, only in-frame clones are kept and a portion is missing. The sample records 200,000 to 250,000 clones, approximately 81% being singletons. Source material: peripheral blood. The receptors were sampled from a woman of 80 years or more with acute or convalescent COVID-19.

Turning to this clone: It may be a read error: a sequence one base away is much more abundant. Other nucleotide sequences from this sample produce the same CDR3. The chain is built from TRBV19 and TRBJ2-7; possible D gene TRBD1, 5 bases. Trimming took off 8 bases at V and 2 bases at J, with 7 bases between the two ends. Germline CDR1 and CDR2: LNHDA and SQIVND (reference sequence). The CDR3 is made up of 11 amino acids. The CDR3 DNA sequence: TGTGCCAGTCAGGGCGCCTACGAGCAGTACTTC. It yields the protein CASQGAYEQYF.

This sequence joins TRBV2 and TRBJ2-7; 8 bases line up with TRBD2. The CDR3 loop spans 13 amino acids. Germline V gene data show CDR1 as SNHLY and CDR2 as FYNNEI. V lost 7 bases, J lost 3 bases, and 5 bases stayed unmatched. CDR3 loop: CASTRTSIYEQYF. CDR3 bases: TGTGCCAGCACCAGGACTAGCATCTACGAGCAGTACTTC.

This clone was counted once. CDR3 protein: CAWRPSGVGEQFF. The CDR3 DNA sequence: TGTGCCTGGAGGCCCAGCGGGGTAGGTGAGCAGTTCTTC. This chain uses TRBV30 with TRBJ2-1; TRBD2 matches 7 bases. There are 13 residues in the CDR3. Per the germline V gene, CDR1 is GTSNPN and CDR2 is SVGIG (reference sequence). Unmatched junction bases numbered 8, after V lost 3 bases and J lost 9 bases.

This chain uses TRBV15 with TRBJ1-5; D ambiguous. The germline V and J ends were trimmed by 0 bases and 2 bases, with 8 bases remaining between them. There are 15 residues in the CDR3. CDR1 is LNHNV, CDR2 YYDKDF, per germline (reference sequence). Here the CDR3 DNA reads TGTGCCACCAGCAGAGATATGGGCGGCAATCAGCCCCAGCATTTT. The encoded protein is CATSRDMGGNQPQHF.

This clone has more than one count but fewer than ten. The identical CDR3 is also encoded by other nucleotide sequences in the sample. This chain uses TRBV28 with TRBJ1-5, with TRBD1 identical over 9 bases. V shed 2 bases and J 1 base; nucleotides not matched to a gene: 0. CDR1 and CDR2 from the germline V gene are MDHEN and SYDVKM. This CDR3 is built from 15 residues. The CDR3 protein is CASSLGTGSNQPQHF. CDR3 DNA: TGTGCCAGCAGTTTAGGGACAGGGAGCAATCAGCCCCAGCATTTT. The variable domain in full, with the rest retrieved from reference TRBV28 and TRBJ1-5, is DVKVTQSSRYLVKRTGEKVFLECVQDMDHENMFWYRQDPGLGLRLIYFSYDVKMKEKGDIPEGYSVSREKKERFSLILESASTNQTSMYLCASSLGTGSNQPQHFGDGTRLSIL.